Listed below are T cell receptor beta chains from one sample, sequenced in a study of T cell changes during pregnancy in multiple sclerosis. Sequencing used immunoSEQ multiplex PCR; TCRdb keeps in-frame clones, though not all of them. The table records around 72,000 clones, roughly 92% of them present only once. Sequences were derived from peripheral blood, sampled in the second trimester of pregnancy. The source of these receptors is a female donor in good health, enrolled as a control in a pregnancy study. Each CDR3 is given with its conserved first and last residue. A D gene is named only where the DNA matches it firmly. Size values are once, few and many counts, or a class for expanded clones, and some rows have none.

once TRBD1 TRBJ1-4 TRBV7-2 TGTGCCAGCAGCTTGGGGCTCCTTCGGACAGGGGATAATGAAAAACTGTTTTTT CASSLGLLRTGDNEKLFF
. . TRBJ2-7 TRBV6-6 TGTGCCAGCAGTTACACCGGGACAATCTACGAGCAGTACTTC CASSYTGTIYEQYF
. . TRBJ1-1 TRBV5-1 TGCGCCAGCAGCTTCATTGACTTTTCGGACACTGAAGCTTTCTTT CASSFIDFSDTEAFF
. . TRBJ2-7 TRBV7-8 TGTGCCAGCAGCTTAGGTCTGGCAGGGGAAAGGTCCTACGAGCAGTACTTC CASSLGLAGERSYEQYF
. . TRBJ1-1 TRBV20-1 TGCAGTGCTAGCCCAGGGTCAGCTTTCTTT CSASPGSAFF
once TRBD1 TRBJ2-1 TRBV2 TGTGCCAGCAGTCGACAGGGGATCGGTGAGCAGTTCTTC CASSRQGIGEQFF
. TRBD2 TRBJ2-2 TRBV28 TGTGCCAGCAGTCAACAGCGGGGGACGGGCACCGGGGAGCTGTTTTTT CASSQQRGTGTGELFF
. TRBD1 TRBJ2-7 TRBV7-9 TGTGCCAGCAAGGGCGCCGACAGGGGCCACGAGCAGTACTTC CASKGADRGHEQYF
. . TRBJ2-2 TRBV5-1 TGCGCCAGCACCCAGGGGAAGGGGAGCACCGGGGAGCTGTTTTTT CASTQGKGSTGELFF
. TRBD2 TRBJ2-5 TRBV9 TGTGCCAGCAGCGCTGGGACTAGCGGGGGGGTGAAAGAGACCCAGTACTTC CASSAGTSGGVKETQYF
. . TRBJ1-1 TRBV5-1 TGCGCCAGCAGCTTGACTATGGGGGGTGAAGCTTTCTTT CASSLTMGGEAFF
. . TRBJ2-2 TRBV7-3 TGTGCCAGCAGCTTAGCCCTACTAGATAGTCCCGGGGAGCTGTTTTTT CASSLALLDSPGELFF
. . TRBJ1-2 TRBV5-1 TGCGCCAGCAGCGGGCAGTCTAACTATGGCTACACCTTC CASSGQSNYGYTF
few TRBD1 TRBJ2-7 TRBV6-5 TGTGCCAGCAGGCGACAGGGGTCCTACGAGCAGTACTTC CASRRQGSYEQYF
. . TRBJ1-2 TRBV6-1 TGTGCCAGCCGCCCGGCCAGGGACTATGGCTACACCTTC CASRPARDYGYTF
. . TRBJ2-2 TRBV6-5 TGTGCCAGCAGTTACCAGGGGGGGAACACCGGGGAGCTGTTTTTT CASSYQGGNTGELFF
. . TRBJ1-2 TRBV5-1 TGCGCCAGCAGCTTGGGACGGGGAAAGGACTATGGCTACACCTTC CASSLGRGKDYGYTF
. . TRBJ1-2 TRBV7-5 TGTGCTAGAGGGCAGGGGTTTTTGAACTATGGCTACACCTTC CARGQGFLNYGYTF
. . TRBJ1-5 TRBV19 TGTGCCAGTAACACAGGGATCGTCAATCAGCCCCAGCATTTT CASNTGIVNQPQHF
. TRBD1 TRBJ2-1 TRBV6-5 TGTGCCAGCAGCTTGGACAGGCCCTTCTACAATGAGCAGTTCTTC CASSLDRPFYNEQFF
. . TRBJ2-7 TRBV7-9 TGTGCCAGCAGCCCTAGGCAAGAATCCTACGAGCAGTACTTC CASSPRQESYEQYF
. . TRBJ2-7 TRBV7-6 TGTGCCAGCAGCCCCGGGACACCCCCTTACGAGCAGTACTTC CASSPGTPPYEQYF
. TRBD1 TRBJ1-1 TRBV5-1 TGCGCCAGCAGCGCGACAGGGGTCGGAGTTAGGAACACTGAAGCTTTCTTT CASSATGVGVRNTEAFF
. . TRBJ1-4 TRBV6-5 TGTGCCAGCACCAATCAGTGGAATGAAAAACTGTTTTTT CASTNQWNEKLFF
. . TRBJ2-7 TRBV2 TGTGCCAGCACCCCATCCGGTCCCATTTACGAGCAGTACTTC CASTPSGPIYEQYF
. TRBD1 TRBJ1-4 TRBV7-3 TGTGCCAGCAGCTTAAAGGAAAGACAGGGGACTAATGAAAAACTGTTTTTT CASSLKERQGTNEKLFF
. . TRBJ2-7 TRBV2 TGTGCCAGCAGCATCCTGACTGGTGGGGAGCAGTACTTC CASSILTGGEQYF
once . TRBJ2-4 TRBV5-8 TGTGCCAGCAGCTTGGAGGAGGGAAACATTCAGTACTTC CASSLEEGNIQYF
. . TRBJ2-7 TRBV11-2 TGTGCCAGCACCATAACCACAGGCCCTAAGTACGAGCAGTACTTC CASTITTGPKYEQYF
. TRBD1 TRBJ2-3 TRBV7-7 TGTGCTAGCAGCTTAGGTCGACAGGGCCCCACAGATACGCAGTATTTT CASSLGRQGPTDTQYF
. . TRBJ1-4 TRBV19 TGTGCCAGTAGTATGGGGGAGGCAAGACTGTTTTTT CASSMGEARLFF
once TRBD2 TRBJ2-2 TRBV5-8 TGTGCCAGCAGCCCGTACGGGACTATCCGCACCGGGGAGCTGTTTTTT CASSPYGTIRTGELFF
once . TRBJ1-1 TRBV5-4 TGTGCCAGCAGCAGGGTCAAACAGGGGAACACTGAAGCTTTCTTT CASSRVKQGNTEAFF
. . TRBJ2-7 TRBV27 TGTGCCAGCAGTTTATTCCCCGCGGGCAGAAACTACGAGCAGTACTTC CASSLFPAGRNYEQYF
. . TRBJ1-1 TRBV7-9 TGTGCCAGCAGCTTGGGGGGGATGGGTGTAGCTTTCTTT CASSLGGMGVAFF
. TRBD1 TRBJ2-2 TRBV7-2 TGTGCCAGCAGCCTGGGGACAGTCACCCGAGGGGAGCTGTTTTTT CASSLGTVTRGELFF
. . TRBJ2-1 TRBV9 TGTGCCAGCAGCGTCTCAGGGATAAGGGGGAATGAGCAGTTCTTC CASSVSGIRGNEQFF
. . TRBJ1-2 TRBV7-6 TGTGCCAGCAGCCCCCAGGCGGGGAACTATGGCTACACCTTC CASSPQAGNYGYTF
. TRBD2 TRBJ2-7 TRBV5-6 TGTGCCAGCAGCCAACTAGCGGGGGGATACTACGAGCAGTACTTC CASSQLAGGYYEQYF
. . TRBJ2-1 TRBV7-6 TGTGCCAGCAGCTTACCGCGAGAGACCTACAATGAGCAGTTCTTC CASSLPRETYNEQFF
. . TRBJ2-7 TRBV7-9 TGTGCCAGCAGCTTAGGGCAGGGTGGATACGAGCAGTACTTC CASSLGQGGYEQYF
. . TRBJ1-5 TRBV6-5 TGTGCCAGCAGTTTAACCCGGACAGTTCAGCCCCAGCATTTT CASSLTRTVQPQHF
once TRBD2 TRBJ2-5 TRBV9 TGTGCCAGCAGCGCGGGGGGGTTTCAGGCCCAGTACTTC CASSAGGFQAQYF
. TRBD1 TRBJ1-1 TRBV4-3 TGCGCCAGCAGCCAAGATAGGACAGGGGTTGTGAACACTGAAGCTTTCTTT CASSQDRTGVVNTEAFF
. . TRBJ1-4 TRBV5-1 TGCGCCAGCAGCTTCTCCCTGAGTAATGAAAAACTGTTTTTT CASSFSLSNEKLFF
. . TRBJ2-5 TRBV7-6 TGTGCCAGCAGCCCCTCCCAAGAGACCCAGTACTTC CASSPSQETQYF
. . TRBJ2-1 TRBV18 TGTGCCAGCTCACTTTCCAGGGGTGGGCACAATGAGCAGTTCTTC CASSLSRGGHNEQFF
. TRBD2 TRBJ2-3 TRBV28 TGTGCCAGCAGTTTATGGACTAGCGGTGCAGATACGCAGTATTTT CASSLWTSGADTQYF
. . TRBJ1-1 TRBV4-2 TGTGCCAGCAGCCAAGACATTCAGGGTGTCACTGAAGCTTTCTTT CASSQDIQGVTEAFF
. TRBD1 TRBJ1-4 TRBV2 TGTGCCAGCATCCCGGGACAGAGTAATGAAAAACTGTTTTTT CASIPGQSNEKLFF
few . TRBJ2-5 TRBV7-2 TGTGCCAGCAGTCCTAAAGAGACCCAGTACTTC CASSPKETQYF
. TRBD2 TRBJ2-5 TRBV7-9 TGTGCCAGCAGCCCCACTAGCGGGGGGGCGAACCAAGAGACCCAGTACTTC CASSPTSGGANQETQYF
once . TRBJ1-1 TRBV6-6 TGTGCCAGCAAAACAGGACCCTCGAACACTGAAGCTTTCTTT CASKTGPSNTEAFF
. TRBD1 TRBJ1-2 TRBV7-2 TGTGCCAGCACCCCCTACCGGGACAGCTATGGCTACACCTTC CASTPYRDSYGYTF
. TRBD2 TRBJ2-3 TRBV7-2 TGTGCCAGCAGGGCGGGGGCAGATACGCAGTATTTT CASRAGADTQYF
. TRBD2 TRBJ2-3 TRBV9 TGTGCCAGCAGCGCTACTAGCGGGGGCACAGATACGCAGTATTTT CASSATSGGTDTQYF
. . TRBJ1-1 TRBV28 TGTGCCAGCACCCTCGGGGGAGGGGCCACTGAAGCTTTCTTT CASTLGGGATEAFF
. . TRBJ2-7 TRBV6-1 TGTGCCAGCAGTGACGGCTACGAGCAGTACTTC CASSDGYEQYF
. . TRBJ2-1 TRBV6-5 TGTGCCACAAAAAGGCCTACTAGGAATGAGCAGTTCTTC CATKRPTRNEQFF
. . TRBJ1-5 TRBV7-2 TGTGCCAGCAGCTTAGGGGCAGGGGCCGGCAATCAGCCCCAGCATTTT CASSLGAGAGNQPQHF